The present entry profiles one T cell receptor (beta chain) with its context. What it binds is not known. The PCR contained 60 Vbeta and 13 Jbeta primers. Only in-frame clones appear in the TCRdb table, and some are missing; sequencing was by immunoSEQ multiplex PCR. The data contain roughly 70,000 clones, 65% to 85% of them singletons. This specimen comes from a study of cytomegalovirus exposure and HLA in healthy donors. Germline values: CDR1 SEHNR, CDR2 FQNEAQ (reference sequence). Trimming removed 5 bases from V and 3 bases from J, with 13 bases in between. The CDR3 covers 14 residues. Findings and caveats of the study: Most subjects' HLA-A and HLA-B alleles were reportedly predicted from TCR beta sequences.

The chain is built from TRBV7-9 and TRBJ1-1; D possibly corresponds to TRBD1 (5 bases). The origin of this receptor is a man aged 70 or older in good health and CMV-seronegative. The sample consisted of PBMCs. CDR3 sequence: CASSLTGGDTEAFF. The DNA for the CDR3 is TGTGCCAGCAGCCTCACGGGGGGTGACACTGAAGCTTTCTTT.